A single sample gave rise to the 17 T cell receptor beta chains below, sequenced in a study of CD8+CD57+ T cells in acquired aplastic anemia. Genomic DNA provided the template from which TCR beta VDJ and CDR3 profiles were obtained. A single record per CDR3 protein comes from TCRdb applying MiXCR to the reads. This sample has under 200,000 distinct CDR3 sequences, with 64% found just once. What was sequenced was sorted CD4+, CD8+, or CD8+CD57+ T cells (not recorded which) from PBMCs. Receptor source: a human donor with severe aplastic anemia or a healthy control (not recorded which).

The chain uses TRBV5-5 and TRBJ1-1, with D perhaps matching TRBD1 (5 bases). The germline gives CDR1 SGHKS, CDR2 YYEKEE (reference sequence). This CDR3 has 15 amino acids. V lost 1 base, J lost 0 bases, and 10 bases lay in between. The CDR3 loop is CASSLQGSMNTEAFF. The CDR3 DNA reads TGTGCCAGCAGCTTGCAGGGTTCCATGAACACTGAAGCTTTCTTT.

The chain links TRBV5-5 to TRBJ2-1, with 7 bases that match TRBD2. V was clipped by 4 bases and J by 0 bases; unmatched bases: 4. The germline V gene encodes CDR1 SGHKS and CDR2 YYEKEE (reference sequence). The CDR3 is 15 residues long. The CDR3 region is CASSLLADSYNEQFF. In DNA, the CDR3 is TGTGCCAGCAGCCTCCTAGCGGACTCCTACAATGAGCAGTTCTTC.

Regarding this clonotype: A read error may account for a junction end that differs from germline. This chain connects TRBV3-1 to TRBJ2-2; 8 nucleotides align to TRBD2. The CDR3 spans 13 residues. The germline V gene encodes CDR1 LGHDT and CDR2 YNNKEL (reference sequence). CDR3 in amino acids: CASKAGERGEPFF. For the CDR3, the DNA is TGTGCCAGCAAAGCGGGGGAAAGGGGGGAGCCGTTTTTT.

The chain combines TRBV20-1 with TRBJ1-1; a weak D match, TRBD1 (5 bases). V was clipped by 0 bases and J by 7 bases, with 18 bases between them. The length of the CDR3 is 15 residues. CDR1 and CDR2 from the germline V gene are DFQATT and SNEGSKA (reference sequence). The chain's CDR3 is CSARDPGKGRIEAFF. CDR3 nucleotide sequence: TGCAGTGCTAGAGATCCGGGGAAGGGGAGGATTGAAGCTTTCTTT.

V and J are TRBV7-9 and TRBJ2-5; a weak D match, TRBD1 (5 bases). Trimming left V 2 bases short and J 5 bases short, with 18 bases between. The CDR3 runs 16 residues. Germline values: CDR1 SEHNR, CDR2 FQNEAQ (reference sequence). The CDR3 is CASSLSRGREEETQYF. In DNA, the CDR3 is TGTGCCAGCAGCTTAAGTAGAGGCAGGGAAGAGGAGACCCAGTACTTC.

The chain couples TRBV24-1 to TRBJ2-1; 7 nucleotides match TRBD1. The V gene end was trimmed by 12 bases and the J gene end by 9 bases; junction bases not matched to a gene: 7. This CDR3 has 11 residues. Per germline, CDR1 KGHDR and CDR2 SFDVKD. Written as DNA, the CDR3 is TGTGCCGCAGGACAGGTTAGTGAGCAGTTCTTC. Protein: CAAGQVSEQFF.

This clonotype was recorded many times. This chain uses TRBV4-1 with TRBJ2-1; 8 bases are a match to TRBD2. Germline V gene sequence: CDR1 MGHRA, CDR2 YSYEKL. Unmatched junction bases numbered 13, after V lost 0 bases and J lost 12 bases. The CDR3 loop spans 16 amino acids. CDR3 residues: CASSQDRSGALSGQFF. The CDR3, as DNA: TGCGCCAGCAGCCAAGATCGTAGCGGGGCGCTCAGTGGGCAGTTCTTC.

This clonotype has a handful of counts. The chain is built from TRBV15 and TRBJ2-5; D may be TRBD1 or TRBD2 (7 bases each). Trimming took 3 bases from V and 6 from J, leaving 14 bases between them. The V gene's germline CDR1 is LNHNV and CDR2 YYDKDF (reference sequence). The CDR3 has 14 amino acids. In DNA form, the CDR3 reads TGTGCCACCAGCAGCCTTCAGGGGGGGAAGACCCAGTACTTC. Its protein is CATSSLQGGKTQYF. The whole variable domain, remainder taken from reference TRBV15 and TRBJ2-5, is DAMVIQNPRYQVTQFGKPVTLSCSQTLNHNVMYWYQQKSSQAPKLLFHYYDKDFNNEADTPDNFQSRRPNTSFCFLDIRSPGLGDTAMYLCATSSLQGGKTQYFGPGTRLLVL.

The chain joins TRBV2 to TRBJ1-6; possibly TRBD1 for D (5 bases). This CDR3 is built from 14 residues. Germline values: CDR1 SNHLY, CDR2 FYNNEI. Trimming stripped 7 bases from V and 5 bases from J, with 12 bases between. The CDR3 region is CASTRQGDNSPLHF. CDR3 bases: TGTGCCAGCACTAGGCAGGGTGATAATTCACCCCTCCACTTT. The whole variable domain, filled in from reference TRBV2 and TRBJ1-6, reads EPEVTQTPSHQVTQMGQEVILRCVPISNHLYFYWYRQILGQKVEFLVSFYNNEISEKSEIFDDQFSVERPDGSNFTLKIRSTKLEDSAMYFCASTRQGDNSPLHFGNGTRLTVT.

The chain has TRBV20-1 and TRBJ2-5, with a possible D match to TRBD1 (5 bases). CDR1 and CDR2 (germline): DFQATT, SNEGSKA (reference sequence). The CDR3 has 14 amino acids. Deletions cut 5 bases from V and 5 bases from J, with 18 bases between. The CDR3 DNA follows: TGCAGTGCTTCGCTGACAGAAACCCAGGAGACCCAGTACTTC. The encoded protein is CSASLTETQETQYF.

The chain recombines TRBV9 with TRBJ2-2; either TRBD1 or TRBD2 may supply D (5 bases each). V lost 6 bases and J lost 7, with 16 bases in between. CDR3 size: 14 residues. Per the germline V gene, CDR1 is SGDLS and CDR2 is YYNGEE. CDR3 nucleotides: TGTGCCAGCACCATAGCGTCAGGGAGCGGGGAGCTGTTTTTT. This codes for CASTIASGSGELFF.

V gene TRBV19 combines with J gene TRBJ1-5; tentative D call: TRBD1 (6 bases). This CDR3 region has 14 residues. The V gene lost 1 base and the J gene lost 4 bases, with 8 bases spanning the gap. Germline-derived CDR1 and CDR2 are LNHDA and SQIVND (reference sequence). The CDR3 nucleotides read TGTGCCAGTAGTATAGCAGGGGTAAATCAGCCCCAGCATTTT. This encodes CASSIAGVNQPQHF.

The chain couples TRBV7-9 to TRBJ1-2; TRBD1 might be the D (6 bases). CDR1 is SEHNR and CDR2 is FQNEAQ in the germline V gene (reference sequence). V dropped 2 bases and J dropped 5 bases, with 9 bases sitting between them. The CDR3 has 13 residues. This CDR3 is CASSLRGIYGYTF. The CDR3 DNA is TGTGCCAGCAGCTTAAGGGGGATATATGGCTACACCTTC.

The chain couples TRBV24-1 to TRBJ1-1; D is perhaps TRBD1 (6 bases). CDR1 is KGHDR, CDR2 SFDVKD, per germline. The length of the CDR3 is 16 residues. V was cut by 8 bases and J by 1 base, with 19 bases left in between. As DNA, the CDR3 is TGTGCCACCAAGGGGGGACCGGGATGGAGGAACACTGAAGCTTTCTTT. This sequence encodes CATKGGPGWRNTEAFF.

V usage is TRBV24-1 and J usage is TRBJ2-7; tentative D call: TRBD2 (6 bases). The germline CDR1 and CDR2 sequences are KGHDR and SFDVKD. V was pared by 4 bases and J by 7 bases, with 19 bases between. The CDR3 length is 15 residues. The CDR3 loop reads CATSDPSGRLNEQYF. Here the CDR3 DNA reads TGTGCCACCAGTGACCCTTCCGGGAGACTCAATGAGCAGTACTTC.

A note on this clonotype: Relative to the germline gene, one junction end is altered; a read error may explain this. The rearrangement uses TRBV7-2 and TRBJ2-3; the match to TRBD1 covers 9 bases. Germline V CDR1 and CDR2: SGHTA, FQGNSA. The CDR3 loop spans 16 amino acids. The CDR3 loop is CASSSTGGFRPDTRYF. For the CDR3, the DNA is TGTGCCAGCAGCTCCACAGGGGGCTTTCGTCCAGATACGCGGTATTTT.

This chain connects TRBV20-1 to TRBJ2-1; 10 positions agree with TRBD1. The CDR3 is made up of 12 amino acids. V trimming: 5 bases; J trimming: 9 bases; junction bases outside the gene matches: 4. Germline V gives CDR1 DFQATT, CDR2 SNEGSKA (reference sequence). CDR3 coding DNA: TGCAGTGCTGGGACAGGGGCCATTGAGCAGTTCTTC. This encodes CSAGTGAIEQFF.